This T cell receptor (beta chain) derives from a study of spatial heterogeneity in lung cancer. Study findings and constraints: Expanded intratumoral alpha and beta TCR counts tracked tumor mutation counts.

The time point denotes: sample taken at primary tumor resection. The CDR3 covers 12 residues. Per germline, CDR1 MRHNA and CDR2 SNTAGT. The germline V and J ends were trimmed by 5 bases and 6 bases, with 7 bases remaining between them. TCRdb reanalysed the 5' RACE reads using MiXCR and keeps one entry per CDR3 protein. The table records approximately 11,000 distinct CDR3 sequences, 14% to 15% of them present only once. This clonotype was picked up many times. Its antigen is as yet unknown. Specimen: lung tumor tissue, collected at surgery. This rearrangement joins TRBV6-4 to TRBJ2-2; D not resolved. The clonotype was recovered from a male donor with early-stage non-small cell lung cancer. This chain's CDR3 is CASSSFAGELFF. In nucleotides, the CDR3 is TGTGCCAGCAGTTCGTTTGCCGGGGAGCTGTTTTTT.